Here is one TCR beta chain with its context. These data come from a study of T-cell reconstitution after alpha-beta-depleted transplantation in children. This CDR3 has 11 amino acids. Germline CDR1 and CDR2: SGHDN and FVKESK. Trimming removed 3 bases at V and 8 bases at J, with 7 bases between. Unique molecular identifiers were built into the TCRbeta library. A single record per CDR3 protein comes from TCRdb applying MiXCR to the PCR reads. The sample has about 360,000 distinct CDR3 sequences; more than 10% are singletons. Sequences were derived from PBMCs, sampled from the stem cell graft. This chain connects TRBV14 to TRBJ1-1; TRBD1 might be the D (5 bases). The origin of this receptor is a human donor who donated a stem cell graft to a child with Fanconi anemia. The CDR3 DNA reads TGTGCCAGCAGCCATACAGGCGAAGCTTTCTTT. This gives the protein CASSHTGEAFF.